One and the same sample provided the 21 T cell receptor beta chains below, sequenced in a study of T cell responses to AZD1222 COVID-19 vaccine. Assay: immunoSEQ multiplex PCR; the TCRdb copy retains only in-frame clones and omits some. Found here are about 130,000 clones, just under 95% of them singletons; the top ten hold roughly 7%. Sequencing used peripheral blood, obtained 28 days after the second AZD1222 dose. These receptors were collected from an adult who received the AZD1222 COVID-19 vaccine.

In its sample, this clone was seen once. In DNA, the CDR3 is TGTGCCACCAGCAGGCCGTACGGGACAGCGCGATTCTCTGGGGCCAACGTCCTGACTTTC. It codes for CATSRPYGTARFSGANVLTF. The rearrangement joins TRBV15 to TRBJ2-6; 7 bases are a match to TRBD1. From germline, CDR1 is LNHNV and CDR2 YYDKDF (reference sequence). V trimming: 3 bases; J trimming: 0 bases; junction bases outside the gene matches: 14. The length of the CDR3 is 20 residues.

This sequence joins TRBV28 and TRBJ1-5, with D unresolved. The CDR3 loop spans 14 amino acids. Trimming left V 5 bases short and J 7 bases short, with 15 bases between. The germline V gene has CDR1 MDHEN and CDR2 SYDVKM. The CDR3 loop is CASSEALSEQPQHF. Here the CDR3 DNA reads TGTGCCAGCAGTGAGGCCCTCTCGGAGCAGCCCCAGCATTTT.

V is TRBV30 and J is TRBJ1-3; 7 bases are a match to TRBD1. After removal of 3 bases from V and 0 bases from J, the junction contained 2 bases not matched to a gene. CDR3 length: 14 residues. Germline lookup yields CDR1 GTSNPN and CDR2 SVGIG (reference sequence). CDR3 protein: CAWSRDSSGNTIYF. CDR3 nucleotide sequence: TGTGCCTGGAGCAGGGACAGCTCTGGAAACACCATATATTTT.

The rearrangement joins TRBV28 to TRBJ1-2; D may be TRBD1 (6 bases). The V end lost 7 bases, the J end lost 5 bases, and 11 bases lay between the germline ends. The CDR3 totals 12 residues. CDR1 and CDR2 from the germline V gene are MDHEN and SYDVKM. The CDR3 nucleotides read TGTGCCAGCACAGCACAGGGTTATGGCTACACCTTC. It translates to CASTAQGYGYTF.

This clone occurred once. The chain links TRBV9 to TRBJ1-6; 8 bases are shared with TRBD1. The length of the CDR3 is 16 residues. Per germline, CDR1 SGDLS and CDR2 YYNGEE. Unmatched junction bases numbered 8, after V lost 2 bases and J lost 7 bases. The CDR3 coding sequence is TGTGCCAGCAGCGTTTCGACAGGGGAGAGGAATTCACCCCTCCACTTT. It is translated as CASSVSTGERNSPLHF.

This clone appeared a few times. V usage is TRBV12-3 or TRBV12-4 and J usage is TRBJ2-7, with D unclear. Trimming cost V 8 bases and J 4 bases, with 15 bases left between them. The CDR3 is 13 amino acids. DNA of the CDR3: TGTGCCAGCGGAAGTGGGGTTTGGTACGAGCAGTACTTC. It encodes CASGSGVWYEQYF.

The rearrangement links TRBV6-1 to TRBJ2-1; tentative D call: TRBD2 (5 bases). V lost 1 base and J 3 bases, leaving 13 bases between the germline ends. Germline V CDR1 and CDR2: MNHNS, SASEGT. The CDR3 extends over 16 amino acids. CDR3 loop: CASSEEGEGGYNEQFF. The CDR3 DNA is TGTGCCAGCAGTGAAGAGGGTGAGGGTGGCTACAATGAGCAGTTCTTC.

This chain connects TRBV13 to TRBJ1-2; D ambiguous. Trimming stripped 0 bases from V and 5 bases from J, with 4 bases between. Looked up from germline, CDR1 is PRHDT and CDR2 is FYEKMQ (reference sequence). There are 12 residues in the CDR3. CDR3 residues: CASSLGKYGYTF. As DNA, the CDR3 is TGTGCCAGCAGCTTAGGGAAGTATGGCTACACCTTC.

This clone was recorded once. The chain uses TRBV11-3 and TRBJ2-7; D tentatively reads TRBD1 or TRBD2 (5 bases each). CDR1 is SGHNT, CDR2 YENEEA, per germline. The CDR3 totals 15 residues. The V end was cut by 5 bases, the J end by 5 bases, with 19 bases between. CDR3: CASSPTPAGSDEQYF. The CDR3 DNA sequence: TGTGCCAGCAGCCCAACCCCCGCAGGGAGCGACGAGCAGTACTTC.

This clone was counted a single time. The chain has TRBV6-1 and TRBJ1-5, with TRBD1 as a possible D gene (6 bases). The V end lost 1 base, the J end lost 2 bases, and 9 bases lay between the germline ends. Germline V gene data show CDR1 as MNHNS and CDR2 as SASEGT. This CDR3 is built from 15 residues. The CDR3 reads CASSEGGAGNQPQHF. For the CDR3, the DNA is TGTGCCAGCAGTGAAGGGGGGGCCGGCAATCAGCCCCAGCATTTT.

V is TRBV7-9 and J is TRBJ1-1; TRBD1 matches 9 bases. There are 19 residues in the CDR3. The germline V gene has CDR1 SEHNR and CDR2 FQNEAQ (reference sequence). V lost 3 bases to trimming and J lost 0 bases; unmatched junction nucleotides: 14. The CDR3 sequence: CASSLDRGPWSRMNTEAFF. In nucleotides, the CDR3 is TGTGCCAGCAGCTTGGACAGGGGTCCCTGGTCGCGTATGAACACTGAAGCTTTCTTT.

This chain joins TRBV6-5 and TRBJ2-1; D tentatively fits TRBD1 or TRBD2 (5 bases each). The CDR3 consists of 16 residues. Looked up from germline, CDR1 is MNHEY and CDR2 is SVGAGI. V lost 2 bases and J lost 0, with 11 bases in between. The CDR3 coding sequence is TGTGCCAGCAGTTACCATGGGGACCGCTCCTACAATGAGCAGTTCTTC. Residues: CASSYHGDRSYNEQFF.

The CDR3 is CATSRDRRRGVDNEQFF. CDR3 DNA: TGTGCCACCAGCAGAGATAGGAGGCGGGGGGTAGACAATGAGCAGTTCTTC. The rearrangement uses TRBV15 and TRBJ2-1, with TRBD2 matching 8 bases. Trimming took 0 bases from V and 5 from J; bases not matched to a gene: 9. CDR1 and CDR2 (germline): LNHNV, YYDKDF (reference sequence). There are 17 residues in the CDR3.

The J gene is TRBJ2-7, the V gene TRBV5-4; D is undetermined. The V end was cut by 3 bases, the J end by 2 bases, with 15 bases between. Germline CDR1 reads SGHNT; CDR2 reads YYREEE (reference sequence). The CDR3 has 15 amino acids. The CDR3: CASSSGLIEPYEQYF. For the CDR3, the DNA is TGTGCCAGCAGCTCGGGCCTCATTGAACCCTACGAGCAGTACTTC.

J is TRBJ2-2 and V is TRBV24-1; D gene ambiguous. CDR3 length: 12 residues. V was cut by 9 bases and J by 1 base, with 5 bases left in between. Germline-derived CDR1 and CDR2 are KGHDR and SFDVKD. CDR3 in amino acids: CATSGNTGELFF. The CDR3, as DNA: TGTGCCACCTCAGGGAACACCGGGGAGCTGTTTTTT.

The chain uses TRBV30 and TRBJ1-1, with 8 nucleotides matching TRBD1. Trimming at V came to 0 bases and at J to 0 bases, leaving 15 bases not matched to a gene. In germline, CDR1 is GTSNPN, CDR2 SVGIG (reference sequence). CDR3 length equals 19 residues. As DNA, the CDR3 is TGTGCCTGGAGTGTATATATATGGACAGGGCGCCAAATGAACACTGAAGCTTTCTTT. This codes for CAWSVYIWTGRQMNTEAFF.

V gene TRBV7-2 combines with J gene TRBJ2-1; TRBD2 agrees at 8 bases. Germline CDR1 SGHTA, CDR2 FQGNSA. With V trimmed by 3 bases and J by 6 bases, 10 bases remained unmatched. The CDR3 spans 16 residues. In DNA, the CDR3 is TGTGCCAGCAGCTTGTTGTTCACGGGGGGGCCCAATGAGCAGTTCTTC. Protein product: CASSLLFTGGPNEQFF.

The gene calls are TRBV7-9 and TRBJ1-4, with D perhaps TRBD1 (5 bases). V gave up 3 bases and J gave up 6 bases, with 11 bases separating them. The CDR3 has 14 amino acids. Looked up from germline, CDR1 is SEHNR and CDR2 is FQNEAQ (reference sequence). CDR3 protein: CASSFGQGYEKLFF. In DNA form, the CDR3 reads TGTGCCAGCAGCTTTGGCCAGGGATATGAAAAACTGTTTTTT.

The chain carries TRBV14 and TRBJ2-3, with TRBD2 matching over 8 bases. With V trimmed by 1 base and J by 2 bases, 5 bases remained unmatched. Germline-derived CDR1 and CDR2 are SGHDN and FVKESK. The CDR3 is 16 residues long. CDR3 sequence (DNA): TGTGCCAGCAGCCAAGGACTAGCGTGGACCACAGATACGCAGTATTTT. The encoded protein is CASSQGLAWTTDTQYF. Complete variable domain (other parts from reference TRBV14 and TRBJ2-3): EAGVTQFPSHSVIEKGQTVTLRCDPISGHDNLYWYRRVMGKEIKFLLHFVKESKQDESGMPNNRFLAERTGGTYSTLKVQPAELEDSGVYFCASSQGLAWTTDTQYFGPGTRLTVL.

The chain uses TRBV14 and TRBJ1-3, with D uncertain. The CDR3 is made up of 15 amino acids. V lost 4 bases to trimming and J lost 1 base, with 11 bases between them. In germline, CDR1 is SGHDN, CDR2 FVKESK. The CDR3 nucleotides are TGTGCCAGCAGCCTAGGAGTCGGTTCTGGAAACACCATATATTTT. Translated: CASSLGVGSGNTIYF. Using reference TRBV14 and TRBJ1-3 for the parts outside the CDR3, the full variable domain is EAGVTQFPSHSVIEKGQTVTLRCDPISGHDNLYWYRRVMGKEIKFLLHFVKESKQDESGMPNNRFLAERTGGTYSTLKVQPAELEDSGVYFCASSLGVGSGNTIYFGEGSWLTVV.

The chain recombines TRBV19 with TRBJ2-7; 7 nucleotides line up with TRBD1. The CDR3 spans 15 residues. CDR1 and CDR2 from the germline V gene are LNHDA and SQIVND (reference sequence). V shed 6 bases and J 3 bases; nucleotides not matched to a gene: 11. CDR3 sequence reads: CASSPGDSLNYEQYF. The DNA for the CDR3 is TGTGCCAGTAGCCCCGGGGACAGCTTAAACTACGAGCAGTACTTC.